This T cell receptor (beta chain) was found in a study of identical twins. Whole-study results and caveats: Low generation probability was overrepresented in out-of-frame alpha sequences shared by twins. A lower insertion count was a feature of abundant cord blood beta clonotypes, with no such feature in memory repertoires.

From germline, CDR1 is SEHNR and CDR2 FQNEAQ (reference sequence). The germline V and J ends were trimmed by 0 bases and 10 bases, with 10 bases remaining between them. This CDR3 has 14 amino acids. About this clonotype: The antigen is not known.

In TCRdb, the 5' RACE reads were re-called with MiXCR into one record per CDR3 protein. This sample has roughly 350,000 distinct CDR3 sequences, with around 9% found just once. Sample: naive T cells sorted from blood. The origin of this receptor is a woman aged 45-65 years in good health. The chain recombines TRBV7-9 with TRBJ1-6; D not certain. The CDR3 is CASSLADARSPLHF. For the CDR3, the DNA is TGTGCCAGCAGCTTAGCGGATGCGAGATCACCCCTCCACTTT. Full variable domain (rest looked up from reference TRBV7-9 and TRBJ1-6): DTGVSQNPRHKITKRGQNVTFRCDPISEHNRLYWYRQTLGQGPEFLTYFQNEAQLEKSRLLSDRFSAERPKGSFSTLEIQRTEQGDSAMYLCASSLADARSPLHFGNGTRLTVT.